This T cell receptor beta chain is from a study of cytomegalovirus exposure and HLA in healthy donors. The overall study: Early release data held 75 million to 90 million unique TCRs from HLA-typed donors.

The V segment lost 5 bases and the J segment 4 bases; nucleotides outside the gene matches: 4. Germline CDR1 and CDR2: LNHDA and SQIVND (reference sequence). This CDR3 comprises 14 residues. The study sampled nominally healthy donors, though unrecorded immune exposures were likely. 13 Jbeta primers and 60 Vbeta primers were used for the PCR. The assay was immunoSEQ multiplex PCR, and TCRdb's table has in-frame clones only and misses some. The sample yields 100,000 to 150,000 clones, about 75% seen once. The V gene is TRBV19, the J gene TRBJ2-7, with 11 bases identical to TRBD1. The receptor comes from a woman aged 40 to 50 in good health and CMV-seronegative. Input material: PBMCs. The CDR3 DNA reads as TGTGCCAGTAGTGCCGGGACAGGGGGATACGAGCAGTACTTC. This gives the protein CASSAGTGGYEQYF.